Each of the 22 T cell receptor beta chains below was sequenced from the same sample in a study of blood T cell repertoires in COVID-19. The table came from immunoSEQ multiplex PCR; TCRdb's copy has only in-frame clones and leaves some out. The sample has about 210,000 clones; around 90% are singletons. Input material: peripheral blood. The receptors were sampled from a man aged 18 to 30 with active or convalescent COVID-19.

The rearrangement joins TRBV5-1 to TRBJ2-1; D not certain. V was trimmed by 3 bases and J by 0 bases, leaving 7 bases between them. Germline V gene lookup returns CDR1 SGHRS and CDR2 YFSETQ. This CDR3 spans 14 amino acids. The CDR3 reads CASSYISSYNEQFF. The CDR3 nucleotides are TGCGCCAGCAGCTACATCAGCTCCTACAATGAGCAGTTCTTC.

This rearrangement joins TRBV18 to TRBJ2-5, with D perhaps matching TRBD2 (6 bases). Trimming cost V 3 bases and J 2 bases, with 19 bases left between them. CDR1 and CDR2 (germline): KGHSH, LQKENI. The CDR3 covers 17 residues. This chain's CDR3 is CASSPANVGLGQETQYF. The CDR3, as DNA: TGTGCCAGCTCACCTGCCAACGTGGGACTGGGACAAGAGACCCAGTACTTC. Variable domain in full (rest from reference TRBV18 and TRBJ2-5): NAGVMQNPRHLVRRRGQEARLRCSPMKGHSHVYWYRQLPEEGLKFMVYLQKENIIDESGMPKERFSAEFPKEGPSILRIQQVVRGDSAAYFCASSPANVGLGQETQYFGPGTRLLVL.

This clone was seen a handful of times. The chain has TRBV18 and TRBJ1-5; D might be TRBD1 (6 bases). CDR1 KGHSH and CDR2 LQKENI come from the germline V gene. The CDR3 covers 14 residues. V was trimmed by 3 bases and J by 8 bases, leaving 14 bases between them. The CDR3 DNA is TGTGCCAGCTCACCGATCAGGGGCCATGAGCCCCAGCATTTT. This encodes CASSPIRGHEPQHF.

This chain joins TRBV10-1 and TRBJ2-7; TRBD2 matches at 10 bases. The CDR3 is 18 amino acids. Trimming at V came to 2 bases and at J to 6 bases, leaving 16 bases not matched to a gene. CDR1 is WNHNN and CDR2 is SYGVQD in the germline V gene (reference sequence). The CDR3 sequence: CASSEEPGRASGRIEQYF. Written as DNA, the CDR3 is TGCGCCAGCAGTGAGGAACCAGGTCGGGCTAGCGGGAGAATCGAGCAGTACTTC.

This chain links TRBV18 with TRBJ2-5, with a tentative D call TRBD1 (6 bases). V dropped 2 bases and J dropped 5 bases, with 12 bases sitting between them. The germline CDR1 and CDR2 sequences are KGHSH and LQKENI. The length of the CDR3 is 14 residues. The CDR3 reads CASSPGTRGETQYF. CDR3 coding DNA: TGTGCCAGCTCACCAGGGACAAGGGGGGAGACCCAGTACTTC.

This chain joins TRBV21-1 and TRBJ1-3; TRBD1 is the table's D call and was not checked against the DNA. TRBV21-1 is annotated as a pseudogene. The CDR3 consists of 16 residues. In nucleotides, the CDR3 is TGTGCCAGCAGCTTACGACACTCTGATTCTGGAAACACCATATATTTT. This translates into CASSLRHSDSGNTIYF.

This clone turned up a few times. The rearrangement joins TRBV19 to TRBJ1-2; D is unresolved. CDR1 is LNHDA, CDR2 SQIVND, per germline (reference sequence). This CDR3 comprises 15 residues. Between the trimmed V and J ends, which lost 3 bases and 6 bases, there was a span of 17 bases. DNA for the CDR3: TGTGCCAGTAGTATTTGGGCACCTTTATCGGATGGCTACACCTTC. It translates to CASSIWAPLSDGYTF.

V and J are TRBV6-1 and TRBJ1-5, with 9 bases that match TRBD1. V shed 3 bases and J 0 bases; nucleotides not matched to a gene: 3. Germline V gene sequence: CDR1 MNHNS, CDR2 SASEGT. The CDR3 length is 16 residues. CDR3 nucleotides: TGTGCCAGCAGTGATATGGGACAGGGTAGCAATCAGCCCCAGCATTTT. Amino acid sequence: CASSDMGQGSNQPQHF.

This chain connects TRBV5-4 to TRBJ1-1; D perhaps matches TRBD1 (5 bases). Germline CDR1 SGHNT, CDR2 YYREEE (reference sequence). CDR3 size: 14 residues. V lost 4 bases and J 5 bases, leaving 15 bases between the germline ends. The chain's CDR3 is CASSGAGGRTEAFF. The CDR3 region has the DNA TGTGCCAGCAGCGGCGCCGGGGGTCGGACTGAAGCTTTCTTT.

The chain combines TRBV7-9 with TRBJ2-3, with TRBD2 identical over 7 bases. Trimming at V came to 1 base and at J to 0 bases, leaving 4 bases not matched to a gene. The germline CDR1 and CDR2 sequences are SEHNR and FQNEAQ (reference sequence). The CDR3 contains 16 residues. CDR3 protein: CASSLEGGRSTDTQYF. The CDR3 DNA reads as TGTGCCAGCAGCTTAGAGGGAGGGAGGAGCACAGATACGCAGTATTTT.

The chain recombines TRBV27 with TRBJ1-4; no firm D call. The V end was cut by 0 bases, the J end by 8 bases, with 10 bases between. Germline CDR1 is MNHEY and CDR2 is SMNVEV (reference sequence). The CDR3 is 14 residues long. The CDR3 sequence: CASSLSPPGEKLFF. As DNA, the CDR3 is TGTGCCAGCAGTTTATCCCCCCCTGGCGAAAAACTGTTTTTT.

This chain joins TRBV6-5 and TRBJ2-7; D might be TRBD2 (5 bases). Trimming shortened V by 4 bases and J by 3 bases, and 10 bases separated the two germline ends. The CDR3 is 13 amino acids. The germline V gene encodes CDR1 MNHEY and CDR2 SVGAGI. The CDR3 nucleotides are TGTGCCAGCAGTTGGAGGATGGGCTACGAGCAGTACTTC. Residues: CASSWRMGYEQYF.

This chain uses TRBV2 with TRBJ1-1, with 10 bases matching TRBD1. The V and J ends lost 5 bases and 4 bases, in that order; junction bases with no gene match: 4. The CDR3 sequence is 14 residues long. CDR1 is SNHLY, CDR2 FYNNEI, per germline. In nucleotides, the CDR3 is TGTGCCAGCAGTTTGGGACAGGGGACCACTGAAGCTTTCTTT. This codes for CASSLGQGTTEAFF. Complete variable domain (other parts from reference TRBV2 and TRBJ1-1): EPEVTQTPSHQVTQMGQEVILRCVPISNHLYFYWYRQILGQKVEFLVSFYNNEISEKSEIFDDQFSVERPDGSNFTLKIRSTKLEDSAMYFCASSLGQGTTEAFFGQGTRLTVV.

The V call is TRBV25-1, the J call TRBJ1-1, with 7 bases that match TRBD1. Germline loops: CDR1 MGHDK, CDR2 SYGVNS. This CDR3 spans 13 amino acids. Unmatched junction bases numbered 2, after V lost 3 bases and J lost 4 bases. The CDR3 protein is CASSDTGATEAFF. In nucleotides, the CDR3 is TGTGCCAGCAGTGATACAGGGGCCACTGAAGCTTTCTTT.

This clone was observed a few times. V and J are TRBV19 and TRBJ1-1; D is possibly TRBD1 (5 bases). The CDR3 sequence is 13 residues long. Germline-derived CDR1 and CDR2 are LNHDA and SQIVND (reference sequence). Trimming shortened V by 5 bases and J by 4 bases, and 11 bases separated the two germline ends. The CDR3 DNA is TGTGCCAGTAGTCCGGGGGGGGTCACTGAAGCTTTCTTT. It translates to CASSPGGVTEAFF.

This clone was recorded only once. The chain's CDR3 is CASSQGLAGPYEQYF. CDR3 DNA: TGCGCCAGCAGCCAGGGACTAGCGGGACCCTACGAGCAGTACTTC. This rearrangement joins TRBV4-1 to TRBJ2-7; TRBD2 aligns across 13 bases. Per the germline V gene, CDR1 is MGHRA and CDR2 is YSYEKL. The ends lost 3 bases at V and 2 bases at J; junction bases unmatched: 1. The CDR3 runs to 15 residues.

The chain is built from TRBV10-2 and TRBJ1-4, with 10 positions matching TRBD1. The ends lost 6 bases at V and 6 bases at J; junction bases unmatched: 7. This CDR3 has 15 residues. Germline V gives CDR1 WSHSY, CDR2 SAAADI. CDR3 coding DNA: TGCGCCAGCAGCGTAAGACAGGGGGCGTATGAAAAACTGTTTTTT. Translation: CASSVRQGAYEKLFF.

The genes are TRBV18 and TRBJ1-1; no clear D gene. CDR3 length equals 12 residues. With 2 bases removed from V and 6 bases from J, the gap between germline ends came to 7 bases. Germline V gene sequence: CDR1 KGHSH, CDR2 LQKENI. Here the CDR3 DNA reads TGTGCCAGCTCACCAGGCAGCGCTGAAGCTTTCTTT. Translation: CASSPGSAEAFF.

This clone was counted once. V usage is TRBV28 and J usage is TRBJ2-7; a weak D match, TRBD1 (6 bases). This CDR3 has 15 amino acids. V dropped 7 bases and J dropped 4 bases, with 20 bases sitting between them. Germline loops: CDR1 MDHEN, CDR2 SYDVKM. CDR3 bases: TGTGCCAGCAACCCCCCCCAAGGGGGTAGGTACGAGCAGTACTTC. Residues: CASNPPQGGRYEQYF.

The CDR3 is CASSPARSNSPLHF. For the CDR3, the DNA is TGTGCCAGCAGCCCCGCGAGGTCTAATTCACCCCTCCACTTT. This rearrangement joins TRBV6-2 or TRBV6-3 to TRBJ1-6; D is undetermined. Germline V gene lookup returns CDR1 MNHEY and CDR2 SVGEGT. The CDR3 consists of 14 residues. Trimming took 6 bases from V and 6 from J, leaving 12 bases between them.

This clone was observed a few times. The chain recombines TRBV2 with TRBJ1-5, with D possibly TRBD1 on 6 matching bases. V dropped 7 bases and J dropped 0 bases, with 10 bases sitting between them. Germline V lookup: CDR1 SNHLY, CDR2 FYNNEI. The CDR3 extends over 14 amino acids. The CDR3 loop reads CASKQGNSNQPQHF. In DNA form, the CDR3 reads TGTGCCAGCAAGCAGGGGAATAGCAATCAGCCCCAGCATTTT.

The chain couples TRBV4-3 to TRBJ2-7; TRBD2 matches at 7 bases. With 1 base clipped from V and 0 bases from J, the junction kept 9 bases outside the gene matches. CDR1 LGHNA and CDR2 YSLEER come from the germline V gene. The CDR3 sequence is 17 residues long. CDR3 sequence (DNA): TGCGCCAGCAGCCAAGCTTTCCCGGGAGGAGGCTCCTACGAGCAGTACTTC. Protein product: CASSQAFPGGGSYEQYF.